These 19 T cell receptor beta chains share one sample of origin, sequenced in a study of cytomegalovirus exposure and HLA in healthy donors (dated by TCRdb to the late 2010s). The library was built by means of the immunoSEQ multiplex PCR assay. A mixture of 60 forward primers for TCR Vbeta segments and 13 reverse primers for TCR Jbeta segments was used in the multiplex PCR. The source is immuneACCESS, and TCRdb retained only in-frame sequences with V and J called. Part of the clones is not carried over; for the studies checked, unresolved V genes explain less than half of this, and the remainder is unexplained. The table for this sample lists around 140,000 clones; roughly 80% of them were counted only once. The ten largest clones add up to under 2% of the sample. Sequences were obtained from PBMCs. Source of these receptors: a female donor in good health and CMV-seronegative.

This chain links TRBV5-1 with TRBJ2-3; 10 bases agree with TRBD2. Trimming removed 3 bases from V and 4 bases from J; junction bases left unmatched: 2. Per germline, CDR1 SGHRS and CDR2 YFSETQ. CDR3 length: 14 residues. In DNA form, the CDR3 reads TGCGCCAGCAGCTCAAGCGGGGGGGCAGATACGCAGTATTTT. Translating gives CASSSSGGADTQYF.

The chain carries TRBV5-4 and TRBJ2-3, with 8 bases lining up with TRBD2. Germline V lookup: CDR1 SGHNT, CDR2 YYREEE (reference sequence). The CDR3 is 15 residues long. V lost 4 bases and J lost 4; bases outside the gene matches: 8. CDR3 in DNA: TGTGCCAGCAGCCCAGGACTAGCCCGGCCAGATACGCAGTATTTT. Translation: CASSPGLARPDTQYF.

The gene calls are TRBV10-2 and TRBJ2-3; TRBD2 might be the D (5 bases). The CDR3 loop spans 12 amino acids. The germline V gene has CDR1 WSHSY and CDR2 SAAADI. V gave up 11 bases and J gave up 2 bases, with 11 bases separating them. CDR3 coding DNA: TGCGCCGTCGGGGAGTTCACAGATACGCAGTATTTT. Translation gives CAVGEFTDTQYF.

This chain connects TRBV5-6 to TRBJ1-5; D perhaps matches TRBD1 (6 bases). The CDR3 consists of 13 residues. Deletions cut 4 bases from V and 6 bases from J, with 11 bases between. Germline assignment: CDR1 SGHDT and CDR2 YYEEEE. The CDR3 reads CASSLLQGQPQHF. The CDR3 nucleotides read TGTGCCAGCAGCCTCCTACAGGGTCAGCCCCAGCATTTT.

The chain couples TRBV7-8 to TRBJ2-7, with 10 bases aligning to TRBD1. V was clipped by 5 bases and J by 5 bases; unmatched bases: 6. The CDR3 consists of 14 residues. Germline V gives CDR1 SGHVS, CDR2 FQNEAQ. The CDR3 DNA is TGTGCCAGCAGCAAGGACAGGGGGGTCCACGAGCAGTACTTC. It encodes CASSKDRGVHEQYF.

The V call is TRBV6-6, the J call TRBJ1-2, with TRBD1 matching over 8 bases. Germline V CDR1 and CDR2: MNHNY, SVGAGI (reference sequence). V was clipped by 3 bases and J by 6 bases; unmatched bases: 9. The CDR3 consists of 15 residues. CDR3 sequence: CASSYDPTGEDGYTF. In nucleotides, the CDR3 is TGTGCCAGCAGTTATGACCCGACAGGGGAGGATGGCTACACCTTC.

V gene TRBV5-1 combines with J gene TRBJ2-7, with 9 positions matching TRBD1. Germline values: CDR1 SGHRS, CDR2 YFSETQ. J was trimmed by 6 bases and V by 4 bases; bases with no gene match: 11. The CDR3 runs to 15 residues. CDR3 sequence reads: CASSLGDRASSEQYF. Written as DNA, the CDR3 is TGCGCCAGCAGCCTGGGGGACAGGGCCTCGTCCGAGCAGTACTTC. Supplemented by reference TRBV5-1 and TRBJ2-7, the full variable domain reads KAGVTQTPRYLIKTRGQQVTLSCSPISGHRSVSWYQQTPGQGLQFLFEYFSETQRNKGNFPGRFSGRQFSNSRSEMNVSTLELGDSALYLCASSLGDRASSEQYFGPGTRLTVT.

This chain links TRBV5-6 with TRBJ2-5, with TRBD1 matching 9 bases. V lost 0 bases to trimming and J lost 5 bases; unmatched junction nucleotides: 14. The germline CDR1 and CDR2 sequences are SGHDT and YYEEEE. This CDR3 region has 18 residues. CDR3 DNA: TGTGCCAGCAGCTTGGATGGACAGGGGATTGGAAAGCGGGAGACCCAGTACTTC. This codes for CASSLDGQGIGKRETQYF.

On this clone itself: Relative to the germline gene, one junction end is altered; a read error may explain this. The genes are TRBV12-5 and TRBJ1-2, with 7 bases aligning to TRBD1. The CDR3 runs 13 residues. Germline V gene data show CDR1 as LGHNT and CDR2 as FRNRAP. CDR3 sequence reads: CASGGTANYGYAF. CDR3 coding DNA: TGTGCTAGTGGGGGGACAGCGAACTATGGCTACGCCTTC. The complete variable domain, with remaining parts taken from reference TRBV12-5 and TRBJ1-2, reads DARVTQTPRHKVTEMGQEVTMRCQPILGHNTVFWYRQTMMQGLELLAYFRNRAPLDDSGMPKDRFSAEMPDATLATLKIQPSEPRDSAVYFCASGGTANYGYAFGSGTRLTVV.

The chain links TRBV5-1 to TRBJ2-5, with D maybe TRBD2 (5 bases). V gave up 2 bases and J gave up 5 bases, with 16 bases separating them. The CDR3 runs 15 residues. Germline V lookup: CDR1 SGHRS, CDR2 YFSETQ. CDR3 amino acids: CASSFRENLGETQYF. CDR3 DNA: TGCGCCAGCAGCTTCCGGGAAAATCTAGGGGAGACCCAGTACTTC.

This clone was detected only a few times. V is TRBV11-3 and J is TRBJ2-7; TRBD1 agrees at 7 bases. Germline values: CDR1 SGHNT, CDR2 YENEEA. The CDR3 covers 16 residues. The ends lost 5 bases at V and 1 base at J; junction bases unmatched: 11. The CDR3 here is CASSASPAGGSYEQYF. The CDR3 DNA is TGTGCCAGCAGCGCCTCACCCGCAGGGGGTTCCTACGAGCAGTACTTC.

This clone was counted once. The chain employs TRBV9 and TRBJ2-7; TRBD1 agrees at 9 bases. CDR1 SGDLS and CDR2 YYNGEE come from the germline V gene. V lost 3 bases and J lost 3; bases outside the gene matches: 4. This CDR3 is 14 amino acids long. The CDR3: CASSGGTGNYEQYF. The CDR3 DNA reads TGTGCCAGCAGCGGAGGGACAGGGAACTACGAGCAGTACTTC.

The DNA for the CDR3 is TGTGCCAGCAGTTTGGGGATGGAGGGACGGCGCTCCTACGAGCAGTACTTC. Amino acid sequence: CASSLGMEGRRSYEQYF. The chain has TRBV27 and TRBJ2-7; tentatively, D is TRBD2 (6 bases). Germline CDR1 MNHEY, CDR2 SMNVEV (reference sequence). Between the trimmed V and J ends, which lost 3 bases and 0 bases, there was a span of 18 bases. The CDR3 contains 17 residues.

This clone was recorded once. Here the CDR3 reads CASSLAPSVKAFF. CDR3 nucleotide sequence: TGCGCCAGCAGCTTGGCCCCGTCGGTTAAGGCTTTCTTT. This chain connects TRBV5-1 to TRBJ1-1; D unclear. Germline V lookup: CDR1 SGHRS, CDR2 YFSETQ. Trimming stripped 0 bases from V and 11 bases from J, with 14 bases between. This CDR3 is 13 amino acids long.

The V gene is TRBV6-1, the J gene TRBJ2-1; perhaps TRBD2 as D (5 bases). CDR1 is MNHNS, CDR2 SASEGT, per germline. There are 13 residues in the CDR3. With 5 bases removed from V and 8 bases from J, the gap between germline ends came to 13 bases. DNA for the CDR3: TGTGCCAGCAGTTCGAGGGATGGGCATGAGCAGTTCTTC. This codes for CASSSRDGHEQFF.

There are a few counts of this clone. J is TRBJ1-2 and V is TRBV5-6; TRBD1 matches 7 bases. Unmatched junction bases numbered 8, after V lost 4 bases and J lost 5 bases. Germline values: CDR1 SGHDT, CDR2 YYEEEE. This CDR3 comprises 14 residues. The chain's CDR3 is CASSTDRLGYGYTF. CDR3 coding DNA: TGTGCCAGCAGCACGGACAGGTTGGGTTATGGCTACACCTTC.

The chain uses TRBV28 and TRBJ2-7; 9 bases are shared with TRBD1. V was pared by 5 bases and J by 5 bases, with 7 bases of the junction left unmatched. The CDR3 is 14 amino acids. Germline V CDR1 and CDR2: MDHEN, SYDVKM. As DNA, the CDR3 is TGTGCCAGCAGTATCCAAGGGGACAGGGACGAGCAGTACTTC. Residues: CASSIQGDRDEQYF. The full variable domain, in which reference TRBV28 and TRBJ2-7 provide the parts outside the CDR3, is DVKVTQSSRYLVKRTGEKVFLECVQDMDHENMFWYRQDPGLGLRLIYFSYDVKMKEKGDIPEGYSVSREKKERFSLILESASTNQTSMYLCASSIQGDRDEQYFGPGTRLTVT.

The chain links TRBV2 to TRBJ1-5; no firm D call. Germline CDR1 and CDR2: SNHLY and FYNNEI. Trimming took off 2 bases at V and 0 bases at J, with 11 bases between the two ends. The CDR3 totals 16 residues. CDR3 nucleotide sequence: TGTGCCAGCAGTGAAAGGAGGCCAGATAGCAATCAGCCCCAGCATTTT. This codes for CASSERRPDSNQPQHF.

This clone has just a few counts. CDR3 coding DNA: TGCGCCAGCAGCCAAGATCTGGCCAGGGGGCGTACTGAAGCTTTCTTT. This encodes CASSQDLARGRTEAFF. V and J are TRBV4-1 and TRBJ1-1, with TRBD1 matching 8 bases. CDR1 is MGHRA and CDR2 is YSYEKL in the germline V gene. This CDR3 comprises 16 residues. V lost 0 bases and J lost 5; bases outside the gene matches: 8.